The 15 T cell receptor beta chains reported below all come from one sample, sequenced in a study of T cell repertoires in cytomegalovirus infection. TCRdb ran MiXCR on the reads and lists one entry per CDR3 protein. The repertoire holds about 490,000 distinct CDR3 sequences, approximately 15% seen once, with roughly a quarter in the top ten. The sample was CD8+ T cells from PBMCs. Receptors were obtained from a human donor in good health (CMV status not recorded). Some clones in this sample may be carry-over from other donors' samples.

As to this clonotype: At one end, the junction sequence differs from germline, possibly due to a read error. The chain recombines TRBV7-1 with TRBJ2-1, with TRBD1 matching over 7 bases. TRBV7-1 is filed as an ORF, its function uncertain. The CDR3 extends over 16 amino acids. The CDR3 spells CASRPQSQGPYNEQLF. The CDR3 region has the DNA TGTGCCAGCAGACCCCAATCACAGGGGCCCTACAATGAGCAGTTATTC.

This clonotype appeared a few times. J is TRBJ1-2 and V is TRBV23-1, with 8 bases identical to TRBD1. TRBV23-1 is filed as an ORF, its function uncertain. The V gene end was trimmed by 0 bases and the J gene end by 0 bases; junction bases not matched to a gene: 6. The CDR3 length is 17 residues. The CDR3 reads CASSQSGGQVTNYGYTF. The CDR3 DNA sequence: TGCGCCAGCAGTCAATCCGGGGGACAGGTGACTAACTATGGCTACACCTTC.

This clonotype was observed at least ten times. This chain uses TRBV7-3 with TRBJ2-7; the match to TRBD2 covers 10 bases. This CDR3 contains 14 residues. V lost 4 bases, J lost 4 bases, and 4 bases stayed unmatched. From germline, CDR1 is SGHTA and CDR2 FQGTGA. CDR3 in amino acids: CASSSLAGAYEQYF. The CDR3 nucleotides read TGTGCCAGCAGCTCCCTAGCGGGAGCTTACGAGCAGTACTTC.

This clonotype was counted only a few times. This chain joins TRBV27 and TRBJ2-7; 8 positions agree with TRBD1. The CDR3 extends over 15 amino acids. Germline V gene sequence: CDR1 MNHEY, CDR2 SMNVEV (reference sequence). J was trimmed by 5 bases and V by 7 bases; bases with no gene match: 13. The DNA for the CDR3 is TGTGCCAGCAAGGTCAGGGGGCGCCTGGACGACGAGCAGTACTTC. This sequence encodes CASKVRGRLDDEQYF.

The chain recombines TRBV5-1 with TRBJ1-5; D uncertain. The CDR3 consists of 14 residues. V was clipped by 4 bases and J by 10 bases, with 18 bases between them. Germline V lookup: CDR1 SGHRS, CDR2 YFSETQ. CDR3 sequence reads: CASSLTGSHSPQHF. CDR3 in DNA: TGCGCCAGCAGCCTGACGGGATCCCACAGCCCCCAGCATTTT. The entire variable domain, with the rest obtained from reference TRBV5-1 and TRBJ1-5, is as follows: KAGVTQTPRYLIKTRGQQVTLSCSPISGHRSVSWYQQTPGQGLQFLFEYFSETQRNKGNFPGRFSGRQFSNSRSEMNVSTLELGDSALYLCASSLTGSHSPQHFGDGTRLSIL.

This clonotype was recorded a few times. The rearrangement links TRBV5-1 to TRBJ1-1; 7 nucleotides align to TRBD1. Germline CDR1 reads SGHRS; CDR2 reads YFSETQ. The CDR3 is 13 amino acids. Germline trimming cut 0 bases from V and 10 bases from J; bases unmatched to any gene: 6. The CDR3 DNA sequence: TGCGCCAGCAGCTTGGAAGGGGACAGAAGAGCTTTCTTT. Translation gives CASSLEGDRRAFF.

This clonotype was seen many times. The V call is TRBV7-3, the J call TRBJ2-3; weak D call: TRBD2 (7 bases). Germline-derived CDR1 and CDR2 are SGHTA and FQGTGA. The V and J ends lost 4 bases and 1 base respectively, with 12 bases between them. The CDR3 has 15 residues. The CDR3 DNA follows: TGTGCCAGCAGCTACAAGGGGGGGGGCACAGATACGCAGTATTTT. Protein: CASSYKGGGTDTQYF.

This clonotype has a count of ten or more. The chain employs TRBV11-2 and TRBJ2-3; D gene unclear. This CDR3 comprises 14 residues. CDR1 SGHAT and CDR2 FQNNGV come from the germline V gene. V was clipped by 3 bases and J by 6 bases, with 13 bases between them. The CDR3 DNA is TGTGCCAGCAGCTTGGGCTCTCTCACCGATACGCAGTATTTT. Residues: CASSLGSLTDTQYF.

The chain links TRBV27 to TRBJ2-2, with a possible D match to TRBD1 (6 bases). This CDR3 region has 15 residues. From germline, CDR1 is MNHEY and CDR2 SMNVEV (reference sequence). V was clipped by 1 base and J by 7 bases, with 13 bases between them. CDR3 sequence: CASSLFRQGNGELFF. CDR3 DNA: TGTGCCAGCAGTTTATTCCGGCAGGGGAACGGGGAGCTGTTTTTT.

CDR3 region: CAIPKDRENEQYF. The CDR3 nucleotides read TGTGCCATCCCGAAGGACAGGGAGAACGAGCAGTACTTC. This chain links TRBV6-4 with TRBJ2-7; the match to TRBD1 covers 8 bases. Germline assignment: CDR1 MRHNA and CDR2 SNTAGT. The junction had 10 bases not matched to a gene; V was cut back by 10 bases and J by 5 bases. This CDR3 spans 13 amino acids.

This clonotype was seen a few times. V gene TRBV29-1 combines with J gene TRBJ2-2; D not resolved. This CDR3 contains 11 residues. Trimming stripped 4 bases from V and 6 bases from J, with 6 bases between. Germline CDR1 reads SQVTM; CDR2 reads ANQGSEA. The CDR3 here is CSVAVPGELFF. The CDR3 DNA is TGCAGCGTTGCTGTTCCCGGGGAGCTGTTTTTT.

This clonotype was counted many times. J is TRBJ2-7 and V is TRBV11-1; a weak D match, TRBD1 (6 bases). This CDR3 has 13 amino acids. V was clipped by 4 bases and J by 2 bases, with 9 bases between them. Germline V gives CDR1 SGHAT, CDR2 FQDESV (reference sequence). The CDR3 reads CASSSDRTYEQYF. The CDR3 DNA reads as TGTGCCAGCAGCTCGGACAGAACCTACGAGCAGTACTTC.

The V call is TRBV5-6, the J call TRBJ2-7, with TRBD1 matching 12 bases. CDR1 is SGHDT, CDR2 YYEEEE, per germline. The CDR3 is 18 residues long. Unmatched junction bases numbered 11, after V lost 4 bases and J lost 0 bases. The CDR3 protein is CASSPGTGGVVHSYEQYF. CDR3 DNA sequence: TGTGCCAGCAGCCCCGGGACAGGGGGCGTAGTTCACTCCTACGAGCAGTACTTC.

V usage is TRBV19 and J usage is TRBJ2-2, with D possibly matching TRBD1 (6 bases). This CDR3 comprises 15 residues. Per germline, CDR1 LNHDA and CDR2 SQIVND (reference sequence). Trimming stripped 7 bases from V and 4 bases from J, with 16 bases between. CDR3 sequence: CASNYRVRGTGELFF. In nucleotides, the CDR3 is TGTGCCAGTAACTACAGGGTCCGGGGCACCGGGGAGCTGTTTTTT.

CDR3 in amino acids: CASSVPSGGLRSGANVLTF. The CDR3 DNA is TGTGCCAGCAGCGTGCCTAGCGGGGGGCTTCGCTCTGGGGCCAACGTCCTGACTTTC. V and J are TRBV11-2 and TRBJ2-6; 11 positions agree with TRBD2. Trimming took 5 bases from V and 0 from J; bases not matched to a gene: 9. CDR1 is SGHAT, CDR2 FQNNGV, per germline. The CDR3 runs 19 residues.